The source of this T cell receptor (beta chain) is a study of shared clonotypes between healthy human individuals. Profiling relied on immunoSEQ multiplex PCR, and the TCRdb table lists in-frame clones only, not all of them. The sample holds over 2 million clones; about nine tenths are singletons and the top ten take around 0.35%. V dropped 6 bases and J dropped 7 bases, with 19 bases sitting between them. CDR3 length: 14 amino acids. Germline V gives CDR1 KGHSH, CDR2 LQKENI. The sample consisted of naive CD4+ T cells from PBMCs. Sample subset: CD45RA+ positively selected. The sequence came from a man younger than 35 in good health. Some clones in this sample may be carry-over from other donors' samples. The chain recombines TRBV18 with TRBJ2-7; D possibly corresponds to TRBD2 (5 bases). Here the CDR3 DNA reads TGTGCCAGCTCCCCCGGACTCTCTGGGTGGGAGCAGTACTTC. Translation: CASSPGLSGWEQYF.